The 25 T cell receptor beta chains given below trace back to one sample, sequenced in a study of blood T cells in healthy people across ages. Alongside a J-beta primer mix, a sample-barcoded 5' primer served in a second PCR lasting about 6 to 11 cycles. TCRdb re-derived calls from the 5' RACE reads in MiXCR, one entry per CDR3 protein. The table includes around 780,000 distinct CDR3 sequences, around three fifths detected once. Material: blood. The receptors here all came from a man aged 40-49 years in good health.

This chain connects TRBV6-5 to TRBJ2-2; a possible D gene is TRBD1 (6 bases). This CDR3 is 14 amino acids long. Germline CDR1 is MNHEY and CDR2 is SVGAGI. V lost 8 bases and J lost 1, with 11 bases in between. The CDR3 DNA reads TGTGCCAGCGGATGGGGACAGAACACCGGGGAGCTGTTTTTT. Its translation: CASGWGQNTGELFF.

The J gene is TRBJ1-5, the V gene TRBV12-3 or TRBV12-4; D is unclear. Trimming removed 4 bases at V and 0 bases at J, with 13 bases between. This CDR3 has 16 residues. The CDR3, as DNA: TGTGCCAGCAGTTCCCAGATCGGGAATAGCAATCAGCCCCAGCATTTT. Protein sequence: CASSSQIGNSNQPQHF.

As for this clonotype: A much larger clone lies a single base off, so this may be a read error. This chain uses TRBV12-3 or TRBV12-4 with TRBJ2-2, with D tentatively TRBD1 (5 bases). The CDR3 spans 13 residues. Written as DNA, the CDR3 is TGTGCCGGCAGTTTAGGGGACACCGGGGAGCTGTTTTTT. It specifies CAGSLGDTGELFF.

This clonotype was found a few times. The chain recombines TRBV6-1 with TRBJ2-3, with 11 bases lining up with TRBD2. Germline-derived CDR1 and CDR2 are MNHNS and SASEGT. This CDR3 comprises 16 residues. Trimming cost V 9 bases and J 5 bases; bases outside gene matches: 13. DNA of the CDR3: TGTGCCAGTGGTTCGAGTAGCGGGGGGGCCCGAGATACGCAGTATTTT. Protein sequence: CASGSSSGGARDTQYF.

The CDR3 here is CASTRSGGVVGGELFF. The CDR3 DNA reads TGTGCCAGCACGCGGAGCGGGGGGGTTGTCGGCGGGGAGCTGTTTTTT. The genes are TRBV12-3 or TRBV12-4 and TRBJ2-2; 10 bases align to TRBD2. J lost 7 bases, V lost 7 bases, and 12 bases had no gene match. The CDR3 has 16 residues.

V usage is TRBV24-1 and J usage is TRBJ2-5; no definite D call. V was trimmed by 0 bases and J by 0 bases, leaving 10 bases between them. The germline V gene encodes CDR1 KGHDR and CDR2 SFDVKD. The CDR3 consists of 16 residues. CDR3 bases: TGTGCCACCAGTGATTTGTCGGCAGCCAACCAAGAGACCCAGTACTTC. Translating it yields CATSDLSAANQETQYF.

The sample holds a few counts of this clonotype. The chain couples TRBV5-5 to TRBJ1-6, with a tentative D call TRBD1 (6 bases). CDR3 length: 15 amino acids. V lost 3 bases and J 8 bases, leaving 15 bases between the germline ends. Germline CDR1 is SGHKS and CDR2 is YYEKEE (reference sequence). The chain's CDR3 is CASSSWTVGDSPLHF. CDR3 sequence (DNA): TGTGCCAGCAGCTCCTGGACAGTGGGGGATTCACCCCTCCACTTT. The full variable domain, its missing parts supplied by reference TRBV5-5 and TRBJ1-6, is DAGVTQSPTHLIKTRGQQVTLRCSPISGHKSVSWYQQVLGQGPQFIFQYYEKEERGRGNFPDRFSARQFPNYSSELNVNALLLGDSALYLCASSSWTVGDSPLHFGNGTRLTVT.

This clonotype was observed a few times. This chain uses TRBV20-1 with TRBJ2-5; D is possibly TRBD1 or TRBD2 (5 bases each). This CDR3 is 14 amino acids long. The ends were cut back, 5 bases at V and 1 base at J, with 14 bases in the middle. Germline V gene data show CDR1 as DFQATT and CDR2 as SNEGSKA (reference sequence). CDR3 sequence reads: CSAGPARGQETQYF. In nucleotides, the CDR3 is TGCAGTGCTGGGCCAGCGAGGGGCCAAGAGACCCAGTACTTC.

V gene TRBV20-1 combines with J gene TRBJ2-3, with a tentative D call TRBD2 (5 bases). The CDR3 is made up of 16 amino acids. Germline CDR1 reads DFQATT; CDR2 reads SNEGSKA (reference sequence). Deletions cut 5 bases from V and 4 bases from J, with 22 bases between. The CDR3, as DNA: TGCAGTGCTCCCGGCCTAGGCGGTGGGAGCCCAGATACGCAGTATTTT. Encoded protein: CSAPGLGGGSPDTQYF.

This chain uses TRBV7-6 with TRBJ1-2, with 7 bases aligning to TRBD1. The CDR3 covers 12 residues. The V gene end was trimmed by 3 bases and the J gene end by 7 bases; junction bases not matched to a gene: 2. The V gene's germline CDR1 is SGHVS and CDR2 FNYEAQ. The CDR3 DNA is TGTGCCAGCAGCTTCCAGGGGGTTGGCTACACCTTC. Protein sequence: CASSFQGVGYTF.

CDR3 protein: CAAGGETNEKLFF. The CDR3 bases are TGTGCCGCGGGGGGAGAAACTAATGAAAAACTGTTTTTT. The rearrangement links TRBV28 to TRBJ1-4; tentatively, D is TRBD1 (5 bases). The V and J ends lost 11 bases and 1 base respectively, with 11 bases between them. CDR3 length: 13 residues. Germline V gives CDR1 MDHEN, CDR2 SYDVKM.

V is TRBV28 and J is TRBJ2-5, with D possibly matching TRBD1 (6 bases). Gene TRBJ2-1 matches the end of the DNA better, so the J call may be wrong. This CDR3 has 12 residues. The germline V gene encodes CDR1 MDHEN and CDR2 SYDVKM. The CDR3: CASDTGQETQFF. The CDR3 DNA is TGTGCCAGCGACACAGGGCAAGAGACCCAGTTCTTC.

A few counts support this clonotype. The V call is TRBV29-1, the J call TRBJ2-3, with TRBD2 matching over 14 bases. The trim removed 6 bases at V and 4 bases at J, leaving 6 bases unmatched. Germline V gene data show CDR1 as SQVTM and CDR2 as ANQGSEA. CDR3 length: 15 residues. The CDR3 nucleotides read TGCAGCGTCGGGACTAGCGGGAGCTTGTCAGATACGCAGTATTTT. Encoded protein: CSVGTSGSLSDTQYF.

The V call is TRBV6-2 or TRBV6-3, the J call TRBJ2-4; 7 bases are shared with TRBD2. The closer fit of TRBJ2-7 to the DNA end suggests the J call may be wrong. The CDR3 runs to 13 residues. CDR1 MNHEY and CDR2 SVGEGT come from the germline V gene. The chain's CDR3 is CASSRGGRNEQYF. In DNA form, the CDR3 reads TGTGCCAGCAGCCGGGGAGGGCGGAACGAGCAGTACTTC.

The V call is TRBV24-1, the J call TRBJ2-1; tentative D call: TRBD1 (6 bases). The germline V gene encodes CDR1 KGHDR and CDR2 SFDVKD. V shed 4 bases and J shed 7 bases, with 16 bases lying between them. The CDR3 contains 15 residues. CDR3 residues: CATSDRLQGHNEQFF. CDR3 in DNA: TGTGCCACCAGTGACCGGTTACAGGGACATAATGAGCAGTTCTTC.

This clonotype was observed a few times. This rearrangement joins TRBV6-2 or TRBV6-3 to TRBJ1-2; D is uncertain. The CDR3 extends over 17 amino acids. CDR1 is MNHEY, CDR2 SVGEGT, per germline. V was cut by 4 bases and J by 4 bases, with 22 bases left in between. The CDR3 DNA follows: TGTGCCAGCAGTTTCAGCACTCTGGCGGGTCTGATCTATGGCTACACCTTC. It translates to CASSFSTLAGLIYGYTF.

About this clonotype: Its ends do not fully match the called genes, so a read error is possible. DNA for the CDR3: TGTGCCAGTAGCTTAACGATCGCGGGAGCAGCGTACAATGAGCAGTTCTTC. Translating it yields CASSLTIAGAAYNEQFF. The chain joins TRBV7-3 to TRBJ2-1; 7 nucleotides agree with TRBD2. This CDR3 has 17 residues. From germline, CDR1 is SGHTA and CDR2 FQGTGA.

This clonotype has only a few counts. The chain employs TRBV9 and TRBJ2-3; 10 positions match TRBD2. Unmatched junction bases numbered 8, after V lost 4 bases and J lost 3 bases. Germline CDR1 SGDLS, CDR2 YYNGEE. This CDR3 region has 16 residues. The CDR3 here is CASSPRAGGPTDTQYF. In nucleotides, the CDR3 is TGTGCCAGCAGCCCCCGAGCGGGGGGGCCGACAGATACGCAGTATTTT. The full variable domain, completed using reference TRBV9 and TRBJ2-3, is DSGVTQTPKHLITATGQRVTLRCSPRSGDLSVYWYQQSLDQGLQFLIQYYNGEERAKGNILERFSAQQFPDLHSELNLSSLELGDSALYFCASSPRAGGPTDTQYFGPGTRLTVL.

The chain has TRBV28 and TRBJ2-7; no firm D call. The CDR3 contains 14 residues. CDR1 MDHEN and CDR2 SYDVKM come from the germline V gene. The ends were cut back, 5 bases at V and 2 bases at J, with 13 bases in the middle. The CDR3 bases are TGTGCCAGCAGTCCAAAAGAAGTCGCCTACGAGCAGTACTTC. Encoded protein: CASSPKEVAYEQYF. Complete variable domain (other parts from reference TRBV28 and TRBJ2-7): DVKVTQSSRYLVKRTGEKVFLECVQDMDHENMFWYRQDPGLGLRLIYFSYDVKMKEKGDIPEGYSVSREKKERFSLILESASTNQTSMYLCASSPKEVAYEQYFGPGTRLTVT.

This chain connects TRBV20-1 to TRBJ2-7; a possible D gene is TRBD2 (6 bases). The CDR3 sequence is 16 residues long. CDR1 is DFQATT, CDR2 SNEGSKA, per germline (reference sequence). Deletions cut 1 base from V and 0 bases from J, with 16 bases between. CDR3: CSARAYGGESSYEQYF. The CDR3 coding sequence is TGCAGTGCTAGAGCGTATGGCGGGGAAAGCTCCTACGAGCAGTACTTC.

The chain employs TRBV2 and TRBJ2-4, with no clear D. The J call is in doubt because the DNA end fits TRBJ2-5 better. CDR3 length: 13 residues. The V gene's germline CDR1 is SNHLY and CDR2 FYNNEI. The CDR3 DNA reads TGTGCCAGCAGTGAATGGGGATACGAGACCCAGTACTTC. Residues: CASSEWGYETQYF.

This clonotype came up a few times. V usage is TRBV12-3 or TRBV12-4 and J usage is TRBJ2-5; TRBD2 matches 9 bases. This CDR3 is 17 amino acids long. Losses at the gene ends were 4 bases for V and 0 bases for J; bases not matched to a gene: 9. The CDR3 coding sequence is TGTGCCAGCAGTTCTCCTAGCGGGGCCATGTACCAAGAGACCCAGTACTTC. Translated, it gives CASSSPSGAMYQETQYF.

CDR3 bases: TGCAGCGTTGAACTTACCAGCAATCAGCCCCAGCATTTT. Encoded protein: CSVELTSNQPQHF. This rearrangement joins TRBV29-1 to TRBJ1-5; no reliable D call. The germline CDR1 and CDR2 sequences are SQVTM and ANQGSEA. The ends were cut back, 2 bases at V and 1 base at J, with 6 bases in the middle. The CDR3 runs to 13 residues. The complete variable domain, with remaining parts taken from reference TRBV29-1 and TRBJ1-5, reads SAVISQKPSRDICQRGTSLTIQCQVDSQVTMMFWYRQQPGQSLTLIATANQGSEATYESGFVIDKFPISRPNLTFSTLTVSNMSPEDSSIYLCSVELTSNQPQHFGDGTRLSIL.

The CDR3 DNA reads TGTGCCATCAGTGCCTCTGCGCGCTCGGGAGACGAGCAGTACTTC. This translates into CAISASARSGDEQYF. This rearrangement joins TRBV10-3 to TRBJ2-4; the D gene is possibly TRBD2 (6 bases). TRBJ2-7 matches the DNA end more closely, so the J call is doubtful. In germline, CDR1 is ENHRY, CDR2 SYGVKD. CDR3 size: 15 residues.

The rearrangement links TRBV24-1 to TRBJ2-1; 7 nucleotides match TRBD2. Germline lookup yields CDR1 KGHDR and CDR2 SFDVKD. The CDR3 is 13 amino acids. With 10 bases clipped from V and 7 bases from J, the junction kept 9 bases outside the gene matches. The CDR3 is CATLAKKVNEQFF. Here the CDR3 DNA reads TGTGCCACACTAGCGAAAAAGGTGAATGAGCAGTTCTTC.